A selection of T cell receptor beta chains follows, all from one sample in a study of blood T cell repertoires in COVID-19. The method was immunoSEQ multiplex PCR; TCRdb's version includes in-frame clones alone and lacks a portion of them. The profile shows hundreds of thousands of clones, more than 75% of them singletons. Source material: PBMCs or T cells enriched from blood (not recorded which). Receptors originate from a man aged 60 to 69 who had recovered from COVID-19. Both conserved end residues are trimmed from each CDR3. Rows may omit the clone size; those that give it use once, few, many or a size class.

abundance | v_gene | CDR3aa
NA | TRBV10-2 | ASSVIGETQY
NA | TRBV29-1 | SVAAGGRGEKLF
NA | TRBV5-5 | ASSLRWGVENTEAF
NA | TRBV11-1 | ASSFGGVAKNIQY
NA | TRBV5-8 | ASRGQGALETQY
NA | TRBV5-4 | ASSFPGSGDYEQY
NA | TRBV21-1 | ASGGDRGRCEQY
NA | TRBV27 | ASRTGTGAMMEH
NA | TRBV7-9 | ASSQRRTLATGELF
NA | TRBV24-1 | ATSGGTDTYGYT
NA | TRBV30 | AWSLGQGSPLH
few | TRBV18 | ASQKGTGDTEAF
NA | TRBV27 | ASSPDSLSPLH
NA | TRBV2 | ASTGTDHQETQY